Shown below are 21 T cell receptor beta chains from a single sample sequenced in a study of T cells after yellow fever vaccination. TCRdb ran MiXCR on the 5' RACE reads and lists one entry per CDR3 protein. Of about 85,000 distinct CDR3 sequences in the sample, roughly 14% are singletons; the top ten hold approximately 25%. The sample here was CD8+ T cells not binding an NS4B(214-222) dextramer, sorted from PBMCs, taken less than 25 days after the first yellow fever vaccination. The receptors originated from a man between 18 and 29 years old who received the YFV17D yellow fever vaccine.

This clonotype was picked up a small number of times. The genes are TRBV9 and TRBJ1-1; D is possibly TRBD1 (5 bases). Germline CDR1 SGDLS, CDR2 YYNGEE. With 2 bases removed from V and 1 base from J, the gap between germline ends came to 9 bases. There are 14 residues in the CDR3. The CDR3 DNA reads TGTGCCAGCAGCGTGCAGGGTACGAACACTGAAGCTTTCTTT. Amino acids: CASSVQGTNTEAFF.

In its sample, this clonotype was seen a few times. The V call is TRBV6-5, the J call TRBJ2-3, with 10 bases lining up with TRBD2. V shed 4 bases and J 1 base; nucleotides not matched to a gene: 2. The V gene's germline CDR1 is MNHEY and CDR2 SVGAGI. The length of the CDR3 is 15 residues. DNA for the CDR3: TGTGCCAGCAGTTGGCTAGCGGGGGGCACAGATACGCAGTATTTT. It encodes CASSWLAGGTDTQYF.

This rearrangement joins TRBV5-1 to TRBJ1-1; 7 bases align to TRBD1. The germline gives CDR1 SGHRS, CDR2 YFSETQ. Trimming took 4 bases from V and 4 from J; bases not matched to a gene: 10. The CDR3 consists of 15 residues. This chain's CDR3 is CASSTSQGRATEAFF. CDR3 nucleotide sequence: TGCGCCAGCAGCACATCACAGGGGAGGGCCACTGAAGCTTTCTTT.

The V and J genes are TRBV4-3 and TRBJ2-1, with D perhaps TRBD2 (6 bases). The CDR3 has 14 residues. V was trimmed by 3 bases and J by 2 bases, leaving 8 bases between them. Germline values: CDR1 LGHNA, CDR2 YSLEER. The CDR3 nucleotides are TGCGCCAGCAGCCAGAGGGAGGCCTACAATGAGCAGTTCTTC. It codes for CASSQREAYNEQFF.

This clonotype was counted only a few times. The chain has TRBV7-2 and TRBJ2-5; D unclear. CDR1 SGHTA and CDR2 FQGNSA come from the germline V gene. Trimming cost V 5 bases and J 5 bases, with 21 bases left between them. The CDR3 has 16 residues. CDR3 sequence reads: CASSNKEGRPRETQYF. The CDR3 DNA is TGTGCCAGCAGCAACAAGGAAGGGCGGCCCCGGGAGACCCAGTACTTC.

The chain couples TRBV7-6 to TRBJ2-7, with a weak D call TRBD2 (7 bases). The length of the CDR3 is 15 residues. Trimming removed 4 bases at V and 3 bases at J, with 16 bases between. Germline V gene data show CDR1 as SGHVS and CDR2 as FNYEAQ. CDR3: CASSSGEGHNYEQYF. As DNA, the CDR3 is TGTGCCAGCAGCTCAGGGGAGGGACACAACTACGAGCAGTACTTC.

V is TRBV4-1 and J is TRBJ1-4; no clear D gene. Germline V gives CDR1 MGHRA, CDR2 YSYEKL. Trimming left V 2 bases short and J 14 bases short, with 12 bases between. This CDR3 has 12 amino acids. For the CDR3, the DNA is TGCGCCAGCAGCCAATACGGGGAGAGGCTGTTTTTT. Translating it yields CASSQYGERLFF.

This clonotype was observed a handful of times. V is TRBV6-2 or TRBV6-3 and J is TRBJ2-5, with 7 positions matching TRBD2. V was clipped by 0 bases and J by 1 base; unmatched bases: 5. Per germline, CDR1 MNHEY and CDR2 SVGEGT. This CDR3 region has 16 residues. CDR3 in DNA: TGTGCCAGCAGTTACTCAGCCGAGCGGGGCCAAGAGACCCAGTACTTC. Its translation: CASSYSAERGQETQYF.

The chain links TRBV27 to TRBJ2-7; 10 bases match TRBD1. The V gene end was trimmed by 4 bases and the J gene end by 7 bases; junction bases not matched to a gene: 10. This CDR3 has 15 residues. From germline, CDR1 is MNHEY and CDR2 SMNVEV (reference sequence). CDR3 sequence (DNA): TGTGCCAGCAGTTCCCAGGGACAGGGGCCTCGGGAGCAGTACTTC. It is translated as CASSSQGQGPREQYF.

The chain is built from TRBV27 and TRBJ2-1; TRBD2 matches at 11 bases. The CDR3 contains 15 residues. Germline V CDR1 and CDR2: MNHEY, SMNVEV (reference sequence). J lost 9 bases, V lost 5 bases, and 9 bases had no gene match. For the CDR3, the DNA is TGTGCCAGCAGTCATAGCGGGGGGGCCGTCGGTGAGCAGTTCTTC. Protein sequence: CASSHSGGAVGEQFF.

There are a few counts of this clonotype. This chain joins TRBV12-5 and TRBJ1-1; 7 nucleotides line up with TRBD1. The CDR3 has 14 residues. The J segment lost 5 bases and the V segment lost 5 bases, leaving 8 bases of the junction unmatched. Germline CDR1 reads LGHNT; CDR2 reads FRNRAP. CDR3 in DNA: TGTGCTAGTGGTACAGGGGACAGCGGAACTGAAGCTTTCTTT. Its protein is CASGTGDSGTEAFF.

This clonotype was found a few times. The V call is TRBV3-1, the J call TRBJ2-1, with D possibly TRBD2 on 6 matching bases. This CDR3 has 15 amino acids. The germline V and J ends were trimmed by 4 bases and 7 bases, with 17 bases remaining between them. Germline V gene sequence: CDR1 LGHDT, CDR2 YNNKEL (reference sequence). CDR3 region: CASSLGAGGTNEQFF. The CDR3 nucleotides are TGTGCCAGCAGCCTAGGAGCGGGCGGGACTAATGAGCAGTTCTTC.

This clonotype was seen a handful of times. This sequence joins TRBV10-1 and TRBJ2-1; 13 bases are a match to TRBD2. The V gene end was trimmed by 0 bases and the J gene end by 8 bases; junction bases not matched to a gene: 4. In germline, CDR1 is WNHNN, CDR2 SYGVQD (reference sequence). This CDR3 region has 16 residues. CDR3 nucleotides: TGCGCCAGCAGTGAGTCGAGTGGACTAGCGGGGGATGAGCAGTTCTTC. The encoded protein is CASSESSGLAGDEQFF.

The rearrangement links TRBV12-3 or TRBV12-4 to TRBJ1-6; D gene uncertain. The CDR3 length is 14 residues. V gave up 8 bases and J gave up 3 bases, with 11 bases separating them. CDR3 DNA: TGTGCCAGCCGAGTTGAGGGCTATAATTCACCCCTCCACTTT. It translates to CASRVEGYNSPLHF.

V and J are TRBV10-3 and TRBJ1-5, with unresolved D. V was cut by 3 bases and J by 3 bases, with 6 bases left in between. There are 13 residues in the CDR3. The germline V gene encodes CDR1 ENHRY and CDR2 SYGVKD. The CDR3, as DNA: TGTGCCATCAGTGACGGAATCAATCAGCCCCAGCATTTT. It is translated as CAISDGINQPQHF.

The CDR3 loop is CATDSGQGVQPQHF. CDR3 sequence (DNA): TGTGCCACCGACTCGGGACAGGGGGTTCAGCCCCAGCATTTT. The chain carries TRBV24-1 and TRBJ1-5; 11 bases map to TRBD1. This CDR3 has 14 residues. Germline loops: CDR1 KGHDR, CDR2 SFDVKD. Trimming removed 9 bases from V and 6 bases from J; junction bases left unmatched: 6.

For the CDR3, the DNA is TGTGCCAGCTCACCGGTGGCTAGCGGGGCAACCGGAGATACGCAGTATTTT. Protein sequence: CASSPVASGATGDTQYF. The chain joins TRBV18 to TRBJ2-3; 9 bases fit TRBD2. This CDR3 is built from 17 residues. Germline V lookup: CDR1 KGHSH, CDR2 LQKENI. After removal of 3 bases from V and 5 bases from J, the junction contained 12 bases not matched to a gene.

V and J are TRBV2 and TRBJ2-5; 8 bases line up with TRBD2. CDR1 SNHLY and CDR2 FYNNEI come from the germline V gene. V dropped 3 bases and J dropped 5; count of bases not matched to a gene: 8. The length of the CDR3 is 15 residues. CDR3 amino acids: CASSDGGGLRETQYF. The CDR3 DNA reads as TGTGCCAGCAGTGACGGGGGGGGCCTGCGGGAGACCCAGTACTTC. The variable domain in full, completed from reference TRBV2 and TRBJ2-5, reads EPEVTQTPSHQVTQMGQEVILRCVPISNHLYFYWYRQILGQKVEFLVSFYNNEISEKSEIFDDQFSVERPDGSNFTLKIRSTKLEDSAMYFCASSDGGGLRETQYFGPGTRLLVL.

This clonotype was observed a handful of times. The J gene is TRBJ2-3, the V gene TRBV7-9, with no clear D. CDR1 and CDR2 (germline): SEHNR, FQNEAQ (reference sequence). This CDR3 region has 15 residues. Between the trimmed V and J ends, which lost 3 bases and 3 bases, there was a span of 13 bases. In DNA form, the CDR3 reads TGTGCCAGCAGCTTCACCGGAACGGTAACAGATACGCAGTATTTT. It encodes CASSFTGTVTDTQYF. Full variable domain (remainder filled in from reference TRBV7-9 and TRBJ2-3): DTGVSQNPRHKITKRGQNVTFRCDPISEHNRLYWYRQTLGQGPEFLTYFQNEAQLEKSRLLSDRFSAERPKGSFSTLEIQRTEQGDSAMYLCASSFTGTVTDTQYFGPGTRLTVL.

This chain joins TRBV5-5 and TRBJ2-7; D is unresolved. Germline V CDR1 and CDR2: SGHKS, YYEKEE (reference sequence). Trimming removed 0 bases from V and 6 bases from J, with 7 bases in between. There are 12 residues in the CDR3. DNA for the CDR3: TGTGCCAGCAGCTTGGCGGCAGCCGAGCAGTACTTC. Protein sequence: CASSLAAAEQYF.

A few counts support this clonotype. The V and J genes are TRBV6-1 and TRBJ2-3, with 12 bases lining up with TRBD2. Germline V gives CDR1 MNHNS, CDR2 SASEGT. The CDR3 is 16 amino acids. The J segment lost 2 bases and the V segment lost 4 bases, leaving 4 bases of the junction unmatched. CDR3: CASSGGLAGFTDTQYF. The CDR3 DNA reads as TGTGCCAGCAGTGGCGGACTAGCGGGGTTCACAGATACGCAGTATTTT.